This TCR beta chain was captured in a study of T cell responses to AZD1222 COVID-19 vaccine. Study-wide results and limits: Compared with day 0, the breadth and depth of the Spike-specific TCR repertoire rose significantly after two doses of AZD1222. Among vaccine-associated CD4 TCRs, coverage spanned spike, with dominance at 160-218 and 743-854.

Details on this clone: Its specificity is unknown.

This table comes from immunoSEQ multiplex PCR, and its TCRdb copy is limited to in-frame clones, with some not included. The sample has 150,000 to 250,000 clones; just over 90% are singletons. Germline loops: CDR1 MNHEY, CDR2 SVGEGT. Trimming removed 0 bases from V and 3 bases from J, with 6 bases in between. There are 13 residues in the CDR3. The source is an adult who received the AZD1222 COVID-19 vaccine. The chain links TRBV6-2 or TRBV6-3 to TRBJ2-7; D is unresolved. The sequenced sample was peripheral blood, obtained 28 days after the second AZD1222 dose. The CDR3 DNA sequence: TGTGCCAGCAGTTACTCGGTGAGCTACGAGCAGTACTTC. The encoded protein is CASSYSVSYEQYF.